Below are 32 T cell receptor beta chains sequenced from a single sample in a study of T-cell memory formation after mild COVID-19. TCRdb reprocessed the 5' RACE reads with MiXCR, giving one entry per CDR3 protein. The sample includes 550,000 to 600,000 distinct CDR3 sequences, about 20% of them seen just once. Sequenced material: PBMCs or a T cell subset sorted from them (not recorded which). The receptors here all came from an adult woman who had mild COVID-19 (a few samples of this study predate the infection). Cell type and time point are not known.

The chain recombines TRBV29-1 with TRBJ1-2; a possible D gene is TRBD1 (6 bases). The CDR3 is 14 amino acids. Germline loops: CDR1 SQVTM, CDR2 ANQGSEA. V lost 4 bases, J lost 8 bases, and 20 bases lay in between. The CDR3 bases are TGCAGCGTTGTCATTGGGGGGCCCCGTACAGGCTACACCTTC. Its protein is CSVVIGGPRTGYTF.

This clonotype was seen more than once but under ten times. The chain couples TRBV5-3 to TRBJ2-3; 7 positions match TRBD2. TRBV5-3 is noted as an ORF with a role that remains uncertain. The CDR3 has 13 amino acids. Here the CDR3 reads CALGGSATDTQYF. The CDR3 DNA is TGTGCTTTGGGCGGGAGTGCGACAGATACGCAGTATTTT.

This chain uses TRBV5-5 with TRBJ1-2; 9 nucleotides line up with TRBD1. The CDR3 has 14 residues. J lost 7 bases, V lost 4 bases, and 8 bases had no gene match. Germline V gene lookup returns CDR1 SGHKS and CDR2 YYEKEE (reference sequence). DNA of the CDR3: TGTGCCAGCAGCCTCAACAGGGGGCCAACTGGCTACACCTTC. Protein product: CASSLNRGPTGYTF. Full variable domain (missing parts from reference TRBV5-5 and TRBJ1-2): DAGVTQSPTHLIKTRGQQVTLRCSPISGHKSVSWYQQVLGQGPQFIFQYYEKEERGRGNFPDRFSARQFPNYSSELNVNALLLGDSALYLCASSLNRGPTGYTFGSGTRLTVV.

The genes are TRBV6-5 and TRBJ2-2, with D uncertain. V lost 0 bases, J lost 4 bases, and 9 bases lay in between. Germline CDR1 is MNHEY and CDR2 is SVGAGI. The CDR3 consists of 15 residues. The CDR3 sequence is CASSYSGQSTGELFF. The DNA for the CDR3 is TGTGCCAGCAGTTACTCGGGTCAGTCCACCGGGGAGCTGTTTTTT.

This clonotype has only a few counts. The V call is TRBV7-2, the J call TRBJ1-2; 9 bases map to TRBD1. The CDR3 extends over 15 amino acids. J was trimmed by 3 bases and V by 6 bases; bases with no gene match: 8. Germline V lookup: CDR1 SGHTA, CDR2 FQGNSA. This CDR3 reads CASRLTGGEYYGYTF. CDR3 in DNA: TGTGCCAGCAGATTGACAGGGGGGGAGTACTATGGCTACACCTTC.

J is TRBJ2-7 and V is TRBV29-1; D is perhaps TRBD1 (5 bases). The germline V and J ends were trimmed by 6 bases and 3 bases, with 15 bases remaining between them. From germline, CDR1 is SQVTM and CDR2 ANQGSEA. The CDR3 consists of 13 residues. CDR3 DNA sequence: TGCAGCGTCACCCCATGGGGCCTCTACGAGCAGTACTTC. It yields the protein CSVTPWGLYEQYF.

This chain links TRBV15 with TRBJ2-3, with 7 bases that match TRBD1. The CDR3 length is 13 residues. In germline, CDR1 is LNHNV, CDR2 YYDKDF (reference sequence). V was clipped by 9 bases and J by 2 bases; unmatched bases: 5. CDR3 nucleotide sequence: TGTGCCACTGGACAGGCCTACACAGATACGCAGTATTTT. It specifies CATGQAYTDTQYF.

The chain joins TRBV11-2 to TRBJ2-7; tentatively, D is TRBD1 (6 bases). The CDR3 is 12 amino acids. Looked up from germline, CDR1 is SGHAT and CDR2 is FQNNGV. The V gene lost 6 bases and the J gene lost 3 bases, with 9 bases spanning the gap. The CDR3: CASRQGGYEQYF. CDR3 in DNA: TGTGCCAGCAGACAAGGGGGCTACGAGCAGTACTTC.

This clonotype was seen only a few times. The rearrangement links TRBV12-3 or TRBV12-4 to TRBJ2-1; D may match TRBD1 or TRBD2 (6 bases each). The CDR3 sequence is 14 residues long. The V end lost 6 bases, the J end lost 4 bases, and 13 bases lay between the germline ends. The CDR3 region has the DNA TGTGCCAGCAGCTGGGGGGCCCCTTACAATGAGCAGTTCTTC. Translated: CASSWGAPYNEQFF.

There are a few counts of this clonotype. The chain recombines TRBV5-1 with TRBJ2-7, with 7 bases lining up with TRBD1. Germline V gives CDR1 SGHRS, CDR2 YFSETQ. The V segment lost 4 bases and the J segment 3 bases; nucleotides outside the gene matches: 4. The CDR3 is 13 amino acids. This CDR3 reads CASSLTGIYEQYF. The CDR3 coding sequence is TGCGCCAGCAGCCTGACAGGGATCTACGAGCAGTACTTC. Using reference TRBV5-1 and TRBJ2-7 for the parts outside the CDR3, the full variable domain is KAGVTQTPRYLIKTRGQQVTLSCSPISGHRSVSWYQQTPGQGLQFLFEYFSETQRNKGNFPGRFSGRQFSNSRSEMNVSTLELGDSALYLCASSLTGIYEQYFGPGTRLTVT.

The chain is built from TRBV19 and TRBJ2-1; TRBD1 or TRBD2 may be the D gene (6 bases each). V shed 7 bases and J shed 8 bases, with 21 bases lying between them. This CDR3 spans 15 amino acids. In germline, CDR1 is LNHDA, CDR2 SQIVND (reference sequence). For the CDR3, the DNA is TGTGCCAGTAACCTGTGGGGGGCTGGAACTGATGAGCAGTTCTTC. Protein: CASNLWGAGTDEQFF.

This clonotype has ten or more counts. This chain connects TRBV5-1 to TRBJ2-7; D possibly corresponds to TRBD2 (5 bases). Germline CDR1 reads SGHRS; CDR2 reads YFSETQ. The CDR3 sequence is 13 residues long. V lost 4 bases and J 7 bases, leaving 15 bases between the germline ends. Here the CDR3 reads CASSPLERGEQYF. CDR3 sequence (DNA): TGCGCCAGCAGCCCGCTGGAAAGAGGGGAGCAGTACTTC.

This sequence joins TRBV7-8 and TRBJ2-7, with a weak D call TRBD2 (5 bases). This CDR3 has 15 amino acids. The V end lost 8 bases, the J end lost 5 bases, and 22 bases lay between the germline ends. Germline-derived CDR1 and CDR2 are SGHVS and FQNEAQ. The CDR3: CASHRSAALGDEQYF. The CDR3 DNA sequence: TGTGCCAGCCATCGATCGGCGGCCCTCGGGGACGAGCAGTACTTC.

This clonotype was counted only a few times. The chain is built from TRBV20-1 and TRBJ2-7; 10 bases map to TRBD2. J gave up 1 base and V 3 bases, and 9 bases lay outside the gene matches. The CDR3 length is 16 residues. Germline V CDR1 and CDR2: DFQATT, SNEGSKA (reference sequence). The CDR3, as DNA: TGCAGTGCTAGCGATTCTAGCGGGAGATGGTCCTACGAGCAGTACTTC. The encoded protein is CSASDSSGRWSYEQYF.

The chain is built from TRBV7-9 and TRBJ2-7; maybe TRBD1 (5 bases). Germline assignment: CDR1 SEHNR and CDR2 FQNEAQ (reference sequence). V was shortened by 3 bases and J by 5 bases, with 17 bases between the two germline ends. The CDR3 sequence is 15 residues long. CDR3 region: CASSLKQGLIHEQYF. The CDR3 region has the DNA TGTGCCAGCAGCTTGAAGCAGGGCTTAATCCACGAGCAGTACTTC.

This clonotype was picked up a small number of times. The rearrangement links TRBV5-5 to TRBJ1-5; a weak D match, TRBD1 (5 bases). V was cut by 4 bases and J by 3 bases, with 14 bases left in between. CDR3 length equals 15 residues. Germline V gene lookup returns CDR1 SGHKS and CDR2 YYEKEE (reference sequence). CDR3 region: CASSGAAKDNQPQHF. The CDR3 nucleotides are TGTGCCAGCAGCGGGGCAGCGAAGGACAATCAGCCCCAGCATTTT.

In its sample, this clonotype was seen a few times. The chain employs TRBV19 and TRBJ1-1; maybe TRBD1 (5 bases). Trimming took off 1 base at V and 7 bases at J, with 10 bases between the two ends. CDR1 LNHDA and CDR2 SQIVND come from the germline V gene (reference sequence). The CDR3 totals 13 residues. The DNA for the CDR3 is TGTGCCAGTAGTATAGCCCCTCAGGGTGAAGCTTTCTTT. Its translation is CASSIAPQGEAFF.

The CDR3 bases are TGTGCCACCAGCGATGTAGAGACCCAGTACTTC. Residues: CATSDVETQYF. V gene TRBV24-1 combines with J gene TRBJ2-5, with unresolved D. Trimming stripped 7 bases from V and 4 bases from J, with 6 bases between. The CDR3 is 11 amino acids. The germline CDR1 and CDR2 sequences are KGHDR and SFDVKD.

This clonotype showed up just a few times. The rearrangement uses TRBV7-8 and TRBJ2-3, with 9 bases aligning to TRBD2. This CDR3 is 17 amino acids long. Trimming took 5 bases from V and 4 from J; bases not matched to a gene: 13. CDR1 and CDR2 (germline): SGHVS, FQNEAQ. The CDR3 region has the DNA TGTGCCAGCAGCGCCGAGGGTAGCGGGAGATTGGCAGATACGCAGTATTTT. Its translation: CASSAEGSGRLADTQYF.

CDR3 residues: CASSYRVGELFF. The DNA for the CDR3 is TGTGCCAGCAGCTATAGGGTCGGGGAGCTGTTTTTT. The chain is built from TRBV7-3 and TRBJ2-2; D not resolved. The germline gives CDR1 SGHTA, CDR2 FQGTGA. This CDR3 region has 12 residues. Trimming removed 4 bases from V and 7 bases from J, with 7 bases in between.

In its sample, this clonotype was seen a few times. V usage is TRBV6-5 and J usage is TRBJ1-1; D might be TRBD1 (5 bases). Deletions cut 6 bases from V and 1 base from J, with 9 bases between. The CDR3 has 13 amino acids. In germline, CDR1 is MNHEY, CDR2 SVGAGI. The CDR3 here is CASRRQKNTEAFF. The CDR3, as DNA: TGTGCCAGCAGACGACAGAAGAACACTGAAGCTTTCTTT.

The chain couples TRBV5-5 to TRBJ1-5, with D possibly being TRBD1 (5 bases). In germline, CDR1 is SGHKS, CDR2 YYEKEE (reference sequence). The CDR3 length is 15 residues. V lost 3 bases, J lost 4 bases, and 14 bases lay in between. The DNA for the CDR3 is TGTGCCAGCAGCTGGACCGGGACCGAGAATCAGCCCCAGCATTTT. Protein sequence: CASSWTGTENQPQHF.

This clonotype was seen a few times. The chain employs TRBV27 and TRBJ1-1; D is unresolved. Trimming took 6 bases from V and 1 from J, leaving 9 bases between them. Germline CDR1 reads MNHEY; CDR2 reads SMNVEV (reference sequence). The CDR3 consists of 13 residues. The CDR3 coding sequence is TGTGCCAGCAGGTGGACGGGGAACACTGAAGCTTTCTTT. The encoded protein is CASRWTGNTEAFF.

The CDR3 reads CASSLTTASYEQYF. CDR3 bases: TGTGCCAGCAGTTTAACGACAGCCTCCTACGAGCAGTACTTC. V gene TRBV12-3 or TRBV12-4 combines with J gene TRBJ2-7; tentative D call: TRBD1 (5 bases). Trimming removed 2 bases at V and 0 bases at J, with 8 bases between. CDR3 length: 14 amino acids.

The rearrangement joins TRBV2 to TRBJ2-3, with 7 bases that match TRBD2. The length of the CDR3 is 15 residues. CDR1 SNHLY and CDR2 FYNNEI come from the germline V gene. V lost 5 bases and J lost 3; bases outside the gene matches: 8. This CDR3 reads CASSWGGRGTDTQYF. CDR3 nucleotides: TGTGCCAGCAGTTGGGGGGGGAGAGGGACAGATACGCAGTATTTT.

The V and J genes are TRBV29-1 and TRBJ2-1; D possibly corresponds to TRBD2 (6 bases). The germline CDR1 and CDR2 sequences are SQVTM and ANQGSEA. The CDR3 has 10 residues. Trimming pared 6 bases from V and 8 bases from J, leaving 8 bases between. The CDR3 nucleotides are TGCAGCGTGAGGGACTATGAGCAGTTCTTC. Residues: CSVRDYEQFF.

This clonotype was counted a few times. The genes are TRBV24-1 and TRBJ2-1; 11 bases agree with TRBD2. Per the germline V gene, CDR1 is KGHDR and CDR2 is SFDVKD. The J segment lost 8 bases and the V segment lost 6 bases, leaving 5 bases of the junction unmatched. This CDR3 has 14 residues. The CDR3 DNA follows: TGTGCCACCAGTCTAGCGGGAGGCCCAGATGAGCAGTTCTTC. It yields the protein CATSLAGGPDEQFF.

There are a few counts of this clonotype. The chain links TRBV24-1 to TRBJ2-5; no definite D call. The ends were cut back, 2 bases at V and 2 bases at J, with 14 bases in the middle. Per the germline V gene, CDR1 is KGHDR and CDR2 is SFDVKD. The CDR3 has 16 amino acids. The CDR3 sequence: CATSDSSLSFQETQYF. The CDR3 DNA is TGTGCCACCAGTGATTCCAGCCTCTCGTTTCAAGAGACCCAGTACTTC.

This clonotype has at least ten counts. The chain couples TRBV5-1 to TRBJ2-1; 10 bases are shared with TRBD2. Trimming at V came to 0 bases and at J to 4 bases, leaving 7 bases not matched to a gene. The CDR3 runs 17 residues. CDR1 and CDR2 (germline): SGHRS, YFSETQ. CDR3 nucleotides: TGCGCCAGCAGCTTGGGGGCTAGCGGGGGAAGTTACAATGAGCAGTTCTTC. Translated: CASSLGASGGSYNEQFF.

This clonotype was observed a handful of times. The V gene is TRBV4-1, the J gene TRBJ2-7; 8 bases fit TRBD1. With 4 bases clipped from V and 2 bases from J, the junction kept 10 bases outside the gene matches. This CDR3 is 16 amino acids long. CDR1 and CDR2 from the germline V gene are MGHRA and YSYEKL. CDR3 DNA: TGCGCCAGCAGCCGAGCCTTCCAACAGGGGGCCTACGAGCAGTACTTC. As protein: CASSRAFQQGAYEQYF.

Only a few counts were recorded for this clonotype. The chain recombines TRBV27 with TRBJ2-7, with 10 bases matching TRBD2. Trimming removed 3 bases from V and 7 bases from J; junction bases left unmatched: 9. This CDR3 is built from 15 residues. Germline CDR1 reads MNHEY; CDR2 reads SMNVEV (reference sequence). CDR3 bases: TGTGCCAGCAGTTTCCGGCTAGCGGGAGATGGTGAGCAGTACTTC. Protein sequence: CASSFRLAGDGEQYF.

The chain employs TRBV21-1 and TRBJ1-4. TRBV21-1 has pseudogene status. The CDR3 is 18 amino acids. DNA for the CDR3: TGTGCCAGCAGCAAGGCAAGGGGTTCGAGGGCGTGCCATGAAAAACTGTTTTTT. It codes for CASSKARGSRACHEKLFF.